These T cell receptor beta chains were read from a single sample in a study of STAT3 mutations in large granular lymphocyte leukemia. Using immunoSEQ multiplex PCR, the repertoire was profiled, and TCRdb retains in-frame clones only, with some absent. There are fewer than 20,000 clones in the sample; about nine tenths occur only once, and under 9% lies in the top ten. Input material: peripheral blood mononuclear cells. The receptors come from a woman aged 45-65 years with T-cell large granular lymphocyte leukemia. Some clones in this sample may be carry-over from other donors' samples. The CDR3 runs from the conserved cysteine through the conserved F or W. Fields, in order: D gene, J gene, clone size, V gene, CDR3 DNA, CDR3 protein. The D gene is left open where the match is weak. Rows give clone size only sometimes, using once, few, many, or a class for an expanded clone.

D: TRBD1
J: TRBJ1-1
size: -
V: TRBV5-1
DNA: TGCGCCAGTCTGATGACAGGGGATGACACTGAAGCTTTCTTT
CDR3: CASLMTGDDTEAFF

D: -
J: TRBJ1-2
size: -
V: TRBV2
DNA: TGTGCCATAAAAGGGGACGATACCCCATATGGCTACACCTTC
CDR3: CAIKGDDTPYGYTF

D: -
J: TRBJ1-2
size: -
V: TRBV5-5
DNA: TGTGCCAGCAGCTTGGACAGGGTCTATGGCTACACCTTC
CDR3: CASSLDRVYGYTF

D: TRBD1
J: TRBJ2-2
size: -
V: TRBV6-5
DNA: TGTGCCAGCAGATCGGACAGGAAGGTCGGGGAGCTGTTTTTT
CDR3: CASRSDRKVGELFF

D: -
J: TRBJ2-6
size: -
V: TRBV28
DNA: TGTGCCAGCGACGGGCGGGGAGCAGGGGCCAACGTCCTGACTTTC
CDR3: CASDGRGAGANVLTF

D: -
J: TRBJ1-1
size: -
V: TRBV28
DNA: TGTGCCAGCGTTACAGGACAGCTGAACACTGAAGCTTTCTTT
CDR3: CASVTGQLNTEAFF

D: TRBD2
J: TRBJ2-7
size: -
V: TRBV5-4
DNA: TGTGCCAGCGATGGGCGGGGGACCTACTCCTACGAGCAGTACTTC
CDR3: CASDGRGTYSYEQYF

D: -
J: TRBJ1-1
size: -
V: TRBV20-1
DNA: TGCAGTGCTAGGGGGGGCACTGAAGCTTTCTTT
CDR3: CSARGGTEAFF

D: TRBD2
J: TRBJ2-7
size: -
V: TRBV6-5
DNA: TGTGCCAGCAGTTATGGGACTAGCCCCTACGAGCAGTACTTC
CDR3: CASSYGTSPYEQYF

D: -
J: TRBJ1-2
size: -
V: TRBV5-4
DNA: TGTGCCAGCAGCTTGGGAGTGGGGGGACGAAGGGACTATGGCTACACCTTC
CDR3: CASSLGVGGRRDYGYTF

D: TRBD1
J: TRBJ1-2
size: -
V: TRBV29-1
DNA: TGCAGCGCCGGGACAGAGAAGTATGGCTACACCTTC
CDR3: CSAGTEKYGYTF

D: -
J: TRBJ2-5
size: -
V: TRBV5-6
DNA: TGTGCCAGCAGCCCCCTGGGGGGCGCAGGGGAGACCCAGTACTTC
CDR3: CASSPLGGAGETQYF

D: -
J: TRBJ2-7
size: -
V: TRBV7-2
DNA: TGTGCCAGCAGCCCTGGGAAGGGGTCCTACGAGCAGTACTTC
CDR3: CASSPGKGSYEQYF

D: TRBD1
J: TRBJ2-1
size: -
V: TRBV7-9
DNA: TGTGCCAGCAGCTTAGGAGACAGGGCAAGTGAGCAGTTCTTC
CDR3: CASSLGDRASEQFF

D: TRBD1
J: TRBJ1-1
size: -
V: TRBV18
DNA: TGTGCCAGCTCACAGGACAGGGAGAACACTGAAGCTTTCTTT
CDR3: CASSQDRENTEAFF

D: -
J: TRBJ2-7
size: -
V: TRBV14
DNA: TGTGCCAGCAGCCTACGACACTCCTACGAGCAGTACTTC
CDR3: CASSLRHSYEQYF

D: -
J: TRBJ2-7
size: -
V: TRBV2
DNA: TGTGCCAGCAGTCGCGACTACGAGCAGTACTTC
CDR3: CASSRDYEQYF

D: -
J: TRBJ1-1
size: once
V: TRBV13
DNA: TGTGCCAGCAGCTTAGGGTACAGGGAAAGTCTGAACACTGAAGCTTTCTTT
CDR3: CASSLGYRESLNTEAFF

D: -
J: TRBJ1-1
size: -
V: TRBV7-2
DNA: TGTGCCAGCAGCTTATTGGCGTACACTGAAGCTTTCTTT
CDR3: CASSLLAYTEAFF

D: -
J: TRBJ1-5
size: -
V: TRBV18
DNA: TGTGCCAGCTCACCGGGCAATCAGCCCCAGCATTTT
CDR3: CASSPGNQPQHF

D: TRBD1
J: TRBJ2-7
size: -
V: TRBV4-3
DNA: TGCGCCAGCAGCCAACAGGACAGGGCCCTCCTCGGCGAGCAGTACTTC
CDR3: CASSQQDRALLGEQYF

D: -
J: TRBJ2-7
size: -
V: TRBV2
DNA: TGTGCCAGCACACCAGAGGACTCCTACGAGCAGTACTTC
CDR3: CASTPEDSYEQYF

D: -
J: TRBJ1-4
size: once
V: TRBV28
DNA: TGTGCCAGCAGTTTCAGCAGGGGACTTGGTAATGAAAAACTGTTTTTT
CDR3: CASSFSRGLGNEKLFF

D: -
J: TRBJ1-5
size: -
V: TRBV5-3
DNA: TGTGCCAGAAGCCTCGTAGGACAGTCCTCCCAGCCCCAGCATTTT
CDR3: CARSLVGQSSQPQHF